The rows below give T cell receptor beta chains drawn from one sample of a study of patients and donors after allogeneic stem cell transplantation. TCRdb processed the RT-PCR reads anew with MiXCR; each CDR3 protein has one entry. Of about 28,000 distinct CDR3 sequences in the sample, nearly 7% are singletons; the top ten hold roughly 34%. The specimen sequenced was blood, either unsorted or a sorted T cell fraction (not recorded which). Receptors originate from a human donor who was either an allogeneic HSCT recipient or a stem cell or donor lymphocyte infusion donor (not recorded which). It is not recorded whose cells these are; they may come from a transplant donor. Both conserved end residues are trimmed from each CDR3. Each record gives: J gene, V gene, CDR3 protein.

J: TRBJ2-5
V: TRBV10-3
CDR3: AISAGLQETQY

J: TRBJ2-5
V: TRBV4-2
CDR3: ASSQALAGEETQY

J: TRBJ2-3
V: TRBV28
CDR3: ASSFGSQAGASTDTQY

J: TRBJ1-5
V: TRBV24-1
CDR3: ATTGGYNQPQH

J: TRBJ2-5
V: TRBV18
CDR3: ASSPGQEETQY

J: TRBJ1-5
V: TRBV12-3/TRBV12-4
CDR3: ASSFTGGNQPQH

J: TRBJ2-5
V: TRBV3-1
CDR3: ASSQEVAGGQETQY

J: TRBJ1-1
V: TRBV6-2/TRBV6-3
CDR3: ASFDFTEAF

J: TRBJ2-7
V: TRBV2
CDR3: ASRGGTGTTYEQY

J: TRBJ1-1
V: TRBV2
CDR3: ARGALEAF

J: TRBJ1-1
V: TRBV7-9
CDR3: ASSLVRGSSEAF

J: TRBJ2-6
V: TRBV29-1
CDR3: SMTSGSSGANVLT

J: TRBJ2-3
V: TRBV7-9
CDR3: ASSPASGSLLDTQY

J: TRBJ2-1
V: TRBV18
CDR3: ASSPGLANEQF

J: TRBJ2-7
V: TRBV27
CDR3: ASSFRQGSYQQY

J: TRBJ1-3
V: TRBV7-9
CDR3: ASSLGDSGNTIY

J: TRBJ2-3
V: TRBV10-3
CDR3: AISGGTDTQY

J: TRBJ2-5
V: TRBV7-9
CDR3: ASSPKGGRETQY

J: TRBJ1-2
V: TRBV28
CDR3: ASSLPGVGYGYT

J: TRBJ2-3
V: TRBV18
CDR3: ASSPPTNTDTQY

J: TRBJ2-3
V: TRBV6-6
CDR3: ASSYGGRALGTDTQY

J: TRBJ1-5
V: TRBV2
CDR3: ASKGTANQPQH

J: TRBJ2-1
V: TRBV4-2
CDR3: ASSQDRGAYNEQF

J: TRBJ2-1
V: TRBV10-2
CDR3: ASSPRTSGRPEQF

J: TRBJ1-5
V: TRBV14
CDR3: ARWRSNQPQH

J: TRBJ2-7
V: TRBV12-5
CDR3: ASGLDGRYEQY

J: TRBJ1-2
V: TRBV7-2
CDR3: ASSLVGGDYGYT

J: TRBJ2-1
V: TRBV24-1
CDR3: ATSDWDRVQF

J: TRBJ1-1
V: TRBV6-5
CDR3: ASSYRSRNTEAF

J: TRBJ2-5
V: TRBV28
CDR3: ASSLVGVGTETQY

J: TRBJ2-7
V: TRBV6-2/TRBV6-3
CDR3: ASRALQPLGYEQY

J: TRBJ2-1
V: TRBV7-3
CDR3: ASGVAGNEQF

J: TRBJ2-3
V: TRBV10-3
CDR3: AIRGLAGGQDTQY

J: TRBJ2-4
V: TRBV7-9
CDR3: ASSPRGRVAKNIQY

J: TRBJ1-6
V: TRBV3-1
CDR3: ASSQGGTRSPLH

J: TRBJ2-3
V: TRBV7-3
CDR3: ASSLGFPGDTQY

J: TRBJ2-5
V: TRBV5-4
CDR3: ASSPTRQETQY

J: TRBJ2-5
V: TRBV29-1
CDR3: SVGTQETQY

J: TRBJ1-1
V: TRBV7-9
CDR3: ASSYGGRAVAAF

J: TRBJ2-1
V: TRBV7-8
CDR3: ASSLGDSTYNEQF

J: TRBJ1-6
V: TRBV6-4
CDR3: ASTARTGVYNSPLH

J: TRBJ2-7
V: TRBV28
CDR3: ASSLGGSSSYEQY

J: TRBJ2-7
V: TRBV6-2/TRBV6-3
CDR3: ASSTTRNERYEQY

J: TRBJ1-5
V: TRBV10-3
CDR3: AISPSGQNQPQH

J: TRBJ2-4
V: TRBV20-1
CDR3: SASRYRGIAKNIQY

J: TRBJ2-2
V: TRBV24-1
CDR3: ATREGGTGELF

J: TRBJ2-1
V: TRBV5-1
CDR3: ASSSGGAQRLNEQF

J: TRBJ2-1
V: TRBV20-1
CDR3: SARAGTGHLEQF

J: TRBJ2-3
V: TRBV12-3/TRBV12-4
CDR3: ASSTLDRGLTDTQY

J: TRBJ1-5
V: TRBV6-1
CDR3: ASSEALGGYQPQH

J: TRBJ2-7
V: TRBV12-3/TRBV12-4
CDR3: ASSPDRVLHEQY

J: TRBJ1-2
V: TRBV3-1
CDR3: ASSQIGFAYA

J: TRBJ2-5
V: TRBV5-1
CDR3: ASRVAGGPETQY

J: TRBJ1-6
V: TRBV9
CDR3: ASRGTGPNSPLH

J: TRBJ2-2
V: TRBV27
CDR3: ASSPRLAGGLDGELF